Below are 13 T cell receptor beta chains sequenced from a single sample in a study of identical twins. One entry per CDR3 protein results from TCRdb running MiXCR on the 5' RACE reads. The sample shows 600,000 to 850,000 distinct CDR3 sequences, 15% to 20% of them seen only once. The data were also submitted as part of a second study, on T cells expressing NK-cell markers.

The sample was PBMCs. The receptors were sampled from a woman younger than 30 in good health.

This clonotype was seen a few times. This chain connects TRBV30 to TRBJ2-5; the D is unclear. CDR1 is GTSNPN, CDR2 SVGIG, per germline (reference sequence). The CDR3 has 15 residues. V lost 0 bases, J lost 4 bases, and 15 bases lay in between. This chain's CDR3 is CAWSVRYGIRETQYF. DNA for the CDR3: TGTGCCTGGAGTGTACGCTATGGGATCCGAGAGACCCAGTACTTC.

The V gene is TRBV29-1, the J gene TRBJ1-6; 8 nucleotides align to TRBD1. This CDR3 region has 14 residues. V lost 7 bases to trimming and J lost 9 bases; unmatched junction nucleotides: 11. The germline V gene has CDR1 SQVTM and CDR2 ANQGSEA. The CDR3 sequence: CSAAYQGAGSPLHF. The CDR3 DNA reads TGCAGCGCCGCATACCAGGGGGCGGGTTCACCCCTCCACTTT.

The chain links TRBV6-2 or TRBV6-3 to TRBJ1-1; D gene uncertain. V shed 5 bases and J shed 0 bases, with 13 bases lying between them. The CDR3 runs to 15 residues. From germline, CDR1 is MNHEY and CDR2 SVGEGT. The CDR3 DNA follows: TGTGCCAGCAGTCGCGAGGGTAGGTTGAACACTGAAGCTTTCTTT. This gives the protein CASSREGRLNTEAFF.

V and J are TRBV27 and TRBJ2-1; tentative D call: TRBD1 (5 bases). The CDR3 totals 13 residues. Germline-derived CDR1 and CDR2 are MNHEY and SMNVEV (reference sequence). The V end lost 10 bases, the J end lost 1 base, and 11 bases lay between the germline ends. This chain's CDR3 is CATRGTSYNEQFF. CDR3 sequence (DNA): TGTGCCACTAGGGGTACGTCCTACAATGAGCAGTTCTTC.

The chain uses TRBV2 and TRBJ2-7; TRBD2 aligns across 8 bases. The V segment lost 6 bases and the J segment 2 bases; nucleotides outside the gene matches: 9. This CDR3 has 15 residues. Germline CDR1 is SNHLY and CDR2 is FYNNEI. This CDR3 is CASRAGAGVPYEQYF. The CDR3, as DNA: TGTGCCAGCAGAGCGGGGGCGGGGGTCCCCTACGAGCAGTACTTC.

This chain uses TRBV5-5 with TRBJ2-2, with D possibly TRBD1 on 6 matching bases. The germline CDR1 and CDR2 sequences are SGHKS and YYEKEE (reference sequence). The germline V and J ends were trimmed by 1 base and 1 base, with 11 bases remaining between them. The CDR3 loop spans 16 amino acids. DNA for the CDR3: TGTGCCAGCAGCTTGATCGGGACAAGGAACACCGGGGAGCTGTTTTTT. It is translated as CASSLIGTRNTGELFF.

This clonotype was seen a handful of times. The chain has TRBV20-1 and TRBJ2-2; D remains ambiguous. Trimming shortened V by 0 bases and J by 8 bases, and 10 bases separated the two germline ends. Germline CDR1 is DFQATT and CDR2 is SNEGSKA (reference sequence). This CDR3 is 13 amino acids long. The CDR3 sequence: CSARDRAVGELFF. In DNA, the CDR3 is TGCAGTGCTAGAGATCGGGCGGTGGGGGAGCTGTTTTTT.

Turning to this clonotype: Compared with germline, one end of the junction differs, possibly owing to a read error. The rearrangement joins TRBV20-1 to TRBJ2-3, with a tentative D call TRBD1 (5 bases). The CDR3 covers 12 residues. Germline CDR1 and CDR2: DFQATT and SNEGSKA (reference sequence). This CDR3 is CSAVGPTATQYF. The CDR3 DNA reads TGCAGTGCGGTGGGGCCCACAGCTACGCAGTATTTT.

This clonotype was seen ten or more times. The rearrangement joins TRBV12-3 or TRBV12-4 to TRBJ1-5; no clear D. The germline V and J ends were trimmed by 3 bases and 3 bases, with 9 bases remaining between them. The CDR3 is 14 amino acids. CDR3 sequence reads: CASSFPGSNQPQHF. CDR3 DNA sequence: TGTGCCAGCAGTTTCCCGGGGTCCAATCAGCCCCAGCATTTT.

The CDR3 loop reads CASSQGIWSLAGHSYEQYF. CDR3 in DNA: TGTGCCAGCAGCCAAGGGATCTGGAGTCTAGCGGGCCATTCCTACGAGCAGTACTTC. The rearrangement joins TRBV3-1 to TRBJ2-7; 8 nucleotides align to TRBD2. The germline CDR1 and CDR2 sequences are LGHDT and YNNKEL (reference sequence). The CDR3 totals 19 residues. The ends lost 1 base at V and 1 base at J; junction bases unmatched: 15.

The chain is built from TRBV2 and TRBJ2-2; possible D gene TRBD2, 5 bases. The CDR3 is 14 residues long. Trimming shortened V by 5 bases and J by 6 bases, and 13 bases separated the two germline ends. Germline CDR1 reads SNHLY; CDR2 reads FYNNEI. The CDR3 sequence is CASSSRGFAGELFF. Written as DNA, the CDR3 is TGTGCCAGCAGTTCCAGAGGGTTCGCCGGGGAGCTGTTTTTT.

The V call is TRBV6-5, the J call TRBJ1-2; the D gene is possibly TRBD1 (5 bases). Trimming pared 2 bases from V and 8 bases from J, leaving 12 bases between. This CDR3 contains 13 residues. CDR1 is MNHEY and CDR2 is SVGAGI in the germline V gene. CDR3: CASSYTNAGGYTF. Written as DNA, the CDR3 is TGTGCCAGCAGTTACACGAATGCAGGGGGCTACACCTTC.

The J gene is TRBJ2-5, the V gene TRBV29-1; D might be TRBD1 (6 bases). Trimming cost V 3 bases and J 0 bases, with 8 bases left between them. Germline V lookup: CDR1 SQVTM, CDR2 ANQGSEA. CDR3 length: 13 residues. CDR3 coding DNA: TGCAGCGTTGATCGGACAGACCAAGAGACCCAGTACTTC. This encodes CSVDRTDQETQYF.